The rows below give T cell receptor beta chains drawn from one sample of a study of blood T cell repertoires in COVID-19. Some clones are missing from TCRdb's copy, which holds only in-frame ones; the method was immunoSEQ multiplex PCR. The sample has some 180,000 clones; less than 80% are singletons. Material for sequencing was peripheral blood. These receptors all come from a man in his fifties or sixties who had recovered from COVID-19. Both conserved end residues are part of each CDR3. D genes are given only for firm matches.

cdr3_aa v_call d_call j_call
CASSKRLAGLSYEQYF TRBV28 TRBD2 TRBJ2-7
CASGTGVNTGELFF TRBV5-1 TRBD1 TRBJ2-2
CAISGTNGRRNTEAFF TRBV10-3 - TRBJ1-1
CASSGGGRSYEAFF TRBV28 - TRBJ1-1
CASSLTGYQPQHF TRBV27 - TRBJ1-5
CAWSVHRGTGAYNEQFF TRBV30 TRBD1 TRBJ2-1
CAWSHGVYQETQYF TRBV30 - TRBJ2-5
CASSQGAGVFPSTDTQYF TRBV14 TRBD2 TRBJ2-3
CAISDRTSGNQGTQYF TRBV10-3 TRBD2 TRBJ2-5
CASSPRQATSGNTIYF TRBV18 - TRBJ1-3
CASSSMGREGVDTQYF TRBV7-2 TRBD2 TRBJ2-3
CASSRLLTGTVGYEQYF TRBV27 TRBD1 TRBJ2-7
CASSPMDSFEQYF TRBV11-1 - TRBJ2-7
CASSIGNEPYEQYF TRBV6-5 - TRBJ2-7
CARSFKVFGDNQPQHF TRBV5-3 - TRBJ1-5
CASRRESSYEQYF TRBV12-3/TRBV12-4 - TRBJ2-7
CAWKFRSFSYEQYF TRBV30 - TRBJ2-7
CATSSGQYEQYF TRBV15 - TRBJ2-7
CASSLDRDYEQYF TRBV5-5 - TRBJ2-7
CASSLDVAPEAKLFF TRBV7-2 - TRBJ1-4
CASSVRLESYNEQFF TRBV9 - TRBJ2-1
CASSPPILGQVIF TRBV11-2 TRBD1 TRBJ2-1
CASSPGLSGGVYEQYF TRBV4-1 TRBD2 TRBJ2-7
CASSPAPVGGGTEAFF TRBV5-4 - TRBJ1-1
CASGRQGNQPQHF TRBV19 TRBD1 TRBJ1-5
CASSFRQGDQPQHF TRBV7-2 TRBD1 TRBJ1-5
CASSEFAGVGETQYF TRBV25-1 - TRBJ2-5
CSVDGGGGSQETQYF TRBV29-1 TRBD2 TRBJ2-5
CAWTKNRVGTEAFF TRBV30 - TRBJ1-1
CAWGTGEANYGYTF TRBV30 TRBD1 TRBJ1-2
CASSPTRINTGELFF TRBV7-9 - TRBJ2-2
CASSVNRAGGELFF TRBV9 - TRBJ2-2
CASSSSQPQHF TRBV28 - TRBJ1-5
CASSLQAAGADTQYF TRBV5-1 - TRBJ2-3
CASSTNYGYTF TRBV6-2/TRBV6-3 - TRBJ1-2
CASSIILGGGIYNEQFF TRBV19 - TRBJ2-1
CASSWTSGSMDEQFF TRBV7-3 TRBD2 TRBJ2-1